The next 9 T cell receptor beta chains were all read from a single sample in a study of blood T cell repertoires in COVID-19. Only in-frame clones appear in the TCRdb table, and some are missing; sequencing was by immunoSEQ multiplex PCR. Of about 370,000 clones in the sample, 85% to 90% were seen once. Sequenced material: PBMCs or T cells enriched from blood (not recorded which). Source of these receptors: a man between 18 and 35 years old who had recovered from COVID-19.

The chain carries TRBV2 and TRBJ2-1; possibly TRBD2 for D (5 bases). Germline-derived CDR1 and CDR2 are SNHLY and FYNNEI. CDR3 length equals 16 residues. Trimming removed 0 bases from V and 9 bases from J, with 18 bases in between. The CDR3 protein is CASSEALQGGRVEQFF. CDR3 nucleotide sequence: TGTGCCAGCAGTGAAGCGCTTCAAGGTGGGCGGGTTGAGCAGTTCTTC.

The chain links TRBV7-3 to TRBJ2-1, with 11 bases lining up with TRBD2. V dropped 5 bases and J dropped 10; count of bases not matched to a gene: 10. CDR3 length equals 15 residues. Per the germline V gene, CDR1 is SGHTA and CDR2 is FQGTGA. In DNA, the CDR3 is TGTGCCAGCAGCCCCCTCCTAGCGGGGGGAGGGGAGCAGTTCTTC. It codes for CASSPLLAGGGEQFF.

CDR3 nucleotides: TGCGCCAGCAGTCTTCAGACAGGGATCAGCACTGAAGCTTTCTTT. It codes for CASSLQTGISTEAFF. The V gene is TRBV5-1, the J gene TRBJ1-1, with 7 nucleotides matching TRBD1. The CDR3 is 15 amino acids. Trimming at V came to 5 bases and at J to 4 bases, leaving 11 bases not matched to a gene. Germline CDR1 is SGHRS and CDR2 is YFSETQ.

The CDR3, as DNA: TGCAGCGGAAAGACAGGGGGCGTAAATGGAAACACCATATATTTT. This gives the protein CSGKTGGVNGNTIYF. This sequence joins TRBV29-1 and TRBJ1-3, with 10 positions matching TRBD1. CDR3 length: 15 amino acids. The J segment lost 3 bases and the V segment lost 7 bases, leaving 9 bases of the junction unmatched. Germline-derived CDR1 and CDR2 are SQVTM and ANQGSEA.

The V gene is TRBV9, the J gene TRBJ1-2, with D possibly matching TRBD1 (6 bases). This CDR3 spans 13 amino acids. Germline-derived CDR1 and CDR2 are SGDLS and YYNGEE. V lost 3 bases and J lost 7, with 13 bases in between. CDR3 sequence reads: CASSAHQGSGYTF. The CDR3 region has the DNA TGTGCCAGCAGCGCACACCAGGGGTCTGGCTACACCTTC.

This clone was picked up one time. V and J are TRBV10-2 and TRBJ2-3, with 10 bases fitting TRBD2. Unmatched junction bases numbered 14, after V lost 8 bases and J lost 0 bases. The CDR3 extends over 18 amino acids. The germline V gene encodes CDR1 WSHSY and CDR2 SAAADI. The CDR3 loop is CASSEGLASITSTDTQYF. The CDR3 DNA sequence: TGCGCCAGCTCTGAGGGACTAGCGAGTATCACTAGCACAGATACGCAGTATTTT.

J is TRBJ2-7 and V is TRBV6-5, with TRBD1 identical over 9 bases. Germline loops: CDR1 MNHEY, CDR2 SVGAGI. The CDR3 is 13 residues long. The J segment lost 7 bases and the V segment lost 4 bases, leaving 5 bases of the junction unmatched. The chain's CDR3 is CASSSGTGWEQYF. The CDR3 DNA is TGTGCCAGCAGTTCCGGGACAGGGTGGGAGCAGTACTTC.

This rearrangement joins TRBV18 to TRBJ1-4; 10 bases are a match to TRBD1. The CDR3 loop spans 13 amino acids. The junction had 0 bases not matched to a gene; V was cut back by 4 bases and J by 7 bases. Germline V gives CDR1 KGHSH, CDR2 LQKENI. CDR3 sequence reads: CASSRDRGEKLFF. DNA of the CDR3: TGTGCCAGCTCACGGGACAGGGGTGAAAAACTGTTTTTT.

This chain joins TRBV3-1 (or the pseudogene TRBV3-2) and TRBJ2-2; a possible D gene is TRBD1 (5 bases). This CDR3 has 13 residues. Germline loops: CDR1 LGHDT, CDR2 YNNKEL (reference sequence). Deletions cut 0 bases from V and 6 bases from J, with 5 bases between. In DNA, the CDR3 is TGTGCCAGCAGCCAAGAAGGGGCCGGGGAGCTGTTTTTT. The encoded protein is CASSQEGAGELFF.